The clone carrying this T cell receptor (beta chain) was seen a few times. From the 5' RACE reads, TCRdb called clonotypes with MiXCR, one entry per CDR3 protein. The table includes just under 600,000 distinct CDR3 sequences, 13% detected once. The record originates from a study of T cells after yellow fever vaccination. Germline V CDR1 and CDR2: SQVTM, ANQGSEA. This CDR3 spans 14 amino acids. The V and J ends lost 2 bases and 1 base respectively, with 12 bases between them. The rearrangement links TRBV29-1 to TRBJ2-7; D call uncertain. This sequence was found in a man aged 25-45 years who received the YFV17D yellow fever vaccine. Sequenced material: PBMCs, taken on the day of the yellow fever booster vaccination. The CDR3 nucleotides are TGCAGCGTTGAAACAAAGGACGGATCCTACGAGCAGTACTTC. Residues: CSVETKDGSYEQYF.